These T cell receptor beta chains were read from a single sample in a study of cytomegalovirus exposure and HLA in healthy donors. Only in-frame clones appear in the TCRdb table, and some are missing; sequencing was by immunoSEQ multiplex PCR. The sample records 150,000 to 200,000 clones, about 71% being singletons. The sequenced material came from PBMCs. The origin of the receptors is a man in his fifties or sixties in good health and CMV-seronegative. The CDR3 runs from the conserved cysteine through the conserved F or W. Fields, in order: clone size, D gene, V gene, J gene, CDR3 DNA, CDR3 protein. A D gene is named only where the DNA matches it firmly. Expanded clones get a size class; other rows say once, few or many, or leave the size out.

clone_size: NA; d_call: NA; v_call: TRBV2; j_call: TRBJ1-1; cdr3_nt: TGTGCCGTAGGAGGGACGGAGAACACTGAAGCTTTCTTT; cdr3_aa: CAVGGTENTEAFF
clone_size: NA; d_call: NA; v_call: TRBV6-1; j_call: TRBJ1-5; cdr3_nt: TGTGCCAGCAGTGAGAACTATAGCAATCAGCCCCAGCATTTT; cdr3_aa: CASSENYSNQPQHF
clone_size: NA; d_call: NA; v_call: TRBV27; j_call: TRBJ2-5; cdr3_nt: TGTGCCAGCAGTCCCCTGGGAGTGCGGGAGACCCAGTACTTC; cdr3_aa: CASSPLGVRETQYF
clone_size: once; d_call: TRBD1; v_call: TRBV2; j_call: TRBJ2-5; cdr3_nt: TGTGCCAGCAGGAGACAGGGGGTTAACTCAGAGACCCAGTACTTC; cdr3_aa: CASRRQGVNSETQYF
clone_size: few; d_call: TRBD1; v_call: TRBV18; j_call: TRBJ2-7; cdr3_nt: TGTGCCAGTTCCACTACACCACCGGGACAGGGGTCCTACGAGCAGTACTTC; cdr3_aa: CASSTTPPGQGSYEQYF
clone_size: few; d_call: NA; v_call: TRBV6-1; j_call: TRBJ2-2; cdr3_nt: TGTGCCAGCAGTTTACTGGACAGCCCCGTTGGGGAGCTGTTTTTT; cdr3_aa: CASSLLDSPVGELFF
clone_size: few; d_call: TRBD1; v_call: TRBV7-9; j_call: TRBJ2-1; cdr3_nt: TGTGCCAGCAGCCCCTTGGACAGGGGCAATGAGCAGTTCTTC; cdr3_aa: CASSPLDRGNEQFF
clone_size: NA; d_call: NA; v_call: TRBV6-1; j_call: TRBJ1-5; cdr3_nt: TGTGCCAGCACAGGGCAGAACCTGAATCAGCCCCAGCATTTT; cdr3_aa: CASTGQNLNQPQHF
clone_size: NA; d_call: TRBD2; v_call: TRBV5-1; j_call: TRBJ2-1; cdr3_nt: TGCGCCAGCAGCTTGGGTTCGGGGGGGCAAAATGAGCAGTTCTTC; cdr3_aa: CASSLGSGGQNEQFF
clone_size: NA; d_call: NA; v_call: TRBV7-4; j_call: TRBJ1-6; cdr3_nt: TGTGCCAGCACCTTCCGTCACAGGACCTATAATTCACCCCTCCACTTT; cdr3_aa: CASTFRHRTYNSPLHF
clone_size: NA; d_call: NA; v_call: TRBV5-1; j_call: TRBJ2-2; cdr3_nt: TGCGCCAGCAGCATCGGGACTCCCACCGGGGAGCTGTTTTTT; cdr3_aa: CASSIGTPTGELFF
clone_size: NA; d_call: TRBD1; v_call: TRBV5-1; j_call: TRBJ2-5; cdr3_nt: TGCGCCAGCAGCTTACCAGGGGGAGAGACCCAGTACTTC; cdr3_aa: CASSLPGGETQYF
clone_size: few; d_call: TRBD1; v_call: TRBV5-6; j_call: TRBJ2-2; cdr3_nt: TGTGCCAGCAGCCGGACAGGGGCCACCGGGGAGCTGTTTTTT; cdr3_aa: CASSRTGATGELFF
clone_size: NA; d_call: NA; v_call: TRBV7-9; j_call: TRBJ1-5; cdr3_nt: TGTGCCAGCACCTTAGGGACGGAGGGGACCCCCCAGCATTTT; cdr3_aa: CASTLGTEGTPQHF
clone_size: NA; d_call: NA; v_call: TRBV5-6; j_call: TRBJ2-7; cdr3_nt: TGTGCCAGCAGCATCCGACAGTCACTTAAAGCCTACGAGCAGTACTTC; cdr3_aa: CASSIRQSLKAYEQYF
clone_size: NA; d_call: TRBD1; v_call: TRBV5-4; j_call: TRBJ1-1; cdr3_nt: TGTGCCAGCAGTTTAAACAGGGGGGGCACTGAAGCTTTCTTT; cdr3_aa: CASSLNRGGTEAFF
clone_size: NA; d_call: NA; v_call: TRBV6-1; j_call: TRBJ1-1; cdr3_nt: TGTGCCAGCAACCCGCGGGGATACACTGAAGCTTTCTTT; cdr3_aa: CASNPRGYTEAFF
clone_size: NA; d_call: TRBD1; v_call: TRBV12-5; j_call: TRBJ1-1; cdr3_nt: TGTGCTAGTGGTGAATTCAGGGGGGCTAACACTGAAGCTTTCTTT; cdr3_aa: CASGEFRGANTEAFF
clone_size: NA; d_call: NA; v_call: TRBV20-1; j_call: TRBJ2-7; cdr3_nt: TGCAGTATCAAGGGGGTCTACGAGCAGTACTTC; cdr3_aa: CSIKGVYEQYF
clone_size: NA; d_call: TRBD1; v_call: TRBV7-9; j_call: TRBJ1-4; cdr3_nt: TGTGCCAGCAGACCAGGACAGGGAGGTACTAATGAAAAACTGTTTTTT; cdr3_aa: CASRPGQGGTNEKLFF
clone_size: NA; d_call: TRBD2; v_call: TRBV9; j_call: TRBJ2-3; cdr3_nt: TGTGCCAGCACGTCCGGCGGGGGTTTTAGCACAGATACGCAGTATTTT; cdr3_aa: CASTSGGGFSTDTQYF
clone_size: NA; d_call: NA; v_call: TRBV9; j_call: TRBJ1-1; cdr3_nt: TGTGCCAGCAGCGTAGCGATCGGGAGAAACACTGAAGCTTTCTTT; cdr3_aa: CASSVAIGRNTEAFF
clone_size: NA; d_call: TRBD1; v_call: TRBV4-2; j_call: TRBJ1-4; cdr3_nt: TGTGCCAGCAGCCAGAAGGTTGAAGGGGGCGGTGGTGAAAAACTGTTTTTT; cdr3_aa: CASSQKVEGGGGEKLFF
clone_size: NA; d_call: TRBD1; v_call: TRBV5-6; j_call: TRBJ2-1; cdr3_nt: TGTGCCAGCAGCTCAGACCCGACAGGGGGCCTATACAATGAGCAGTTCTTC; cdr3_aa: CASSSDPTGGLYNEQFF
clone_size: NA; d_call: TRBD1; v_call: TRBV28; j_call: TRBJ1-2; cdr3_nt: TGTGCCAGCAGTCAAGGACAGGGTAACTATGGCTACACCTTC; cdr3_aa: CASSQGQGNYGYTF
clone_size: once; d_call: TRBD2; v_call: TRBV5-1; j_call: TRBJ2-5; cdr3_nt: TGCGCCAGCAGCTTGGGAGGCGGGGGGCAAGAGACCCAGTACTTC; cdr3_aa: CASSLGGGGQETQYF
clone_size: NA; d_call: NA; v_call: TRBV15; j_call: TRBJ1-3; cdr3_nt: TGTGCCACCAGCCACTTCTCTGGAAACACCATATATTTT; cdr3_aa: CATSHFSGNTIYF
clone_size: NA; d_call: NA; v_call: TRBV28; j_call: TRBJ2-5; cdr3_nt: TGTGCCAGCAGTACTCCTATCCGACAGAAATACCAAGAGACCCAGTACTTC; cdr3_aa: CASSTPIRQKYQETQYF
clone_size: NA; d_call: NA; v_call: TRBV5-1; j_call: TRBJ2-7; cdr3_nt: TGCGCCAGCAGCCCGATCGACCCGGGAGAAAGCTCCTACGAGCAGTACTTC; cdr3_aa: CASSPIDPGESSYEQYF
clone_size: NA; d_call: NA; v_call: TRBV7-9; j_call: TRBJ2-5; cdr3_nt: TGTGCCAGCAGTAGCAGGGGCCAAGAGACCCAGTACTTC; cdr3_aa: CASSSRGQETQYF
clone_size: few; d_call: TRBD1; v_call: TRBV5-1; j_call: TRBJ2-7; cdr3_nt: TGCGCCAGCAGAGATCCGGGACAGGGGAGCGAGCAGTACTTC; cdr3_aa: CASRDPGQGSEQYF
clone_size: NA; d_call: TRBD1; v_call: TRBV4-1; j_call: TRBJ2-6; cdr3_nt: TGCGCCAGCAGCCAGGAAGGGACAGGCGCCTCTGGGGCCAACGTCCTGACTTTC; cdr3_aa: CASSQEGTGASGANVLTF
clone_size: NA; d_call: TRBD1; v_call: TRBV7-9; j_call: TRBJ1-1; cdr3_nt: TGTGCCAGCAGCTTCGACAGGGTCACTGAAGCTTTCTTT; cdr3_aa: CASSFDRVTEAFF
clone_size: NA; d_call: NA; v_call: TRBV7-3; j_call: TRBJ2-1; cdr3_nt: TGTGCCAGCAGCTTAACACGCGGACAGAACAATGAGCAGTTCTTC; cdr3_aa: CASSLTRGQNNEQFF
clone_size: few; d_call: NA; v_call: TRBV6-6; j_call: TRBJ1-5; cdr3_nt: TGTGCCAGCAGAATGGGACTGGGCAATCAGCCCCAGCATTTT; cdr3_aa: CASRMGLGNQPQHF
clone_size: NA; d_call: NA; v_call: TRBV6-1; j_call: TRBJ1-5; cdr3_nt: TGTGCCAGCAGGCAGGGGATTCAGCCCCAGCATTTT; cdr3_aa: CASRQGIQPQHF
clone_size: NA; d_call: TRBD1; v_call: TRBV4-1; j_call: TRBJ1-6; cdr3_nt: TGCGCCAGCAGCCACAACGCATTGACAGGGCTTAATTCACCCCTCCACTTT; cdr3_aa: CASSHNALTGLNSPLHF
clone_size: NA; d_call: TRBD2; v_call: TRBV9; j_call: TRBJ2-1; cdr3_nt: TGTGCCAGCAGCGTAGAGACTAGCCCGAACAATGAGCAGTTCTTC; cdr3_aa: CASSVETSPNNEQFF
clone_size: once; d_call: TRBD1; v_call: TRBV15; j_call: TRBJ1-4; cdr3_nt: TGTGCCACCAGCAGAGATCTAACAGGGGCCCCAACTAATGAAAAACTGTTTTTT; cdr3_aa: CATSRDLTGAPTNEKLFF
clone_size: NA; d_call: NA; v_call: TRBV10-3; j_call: TRBJ1-5; cdr3_nt: TGTGCCATCACCCAGAATAGCAATCAGCCCCAGCATTTT; cdr3_aa: CAITQNSNQPQHF
clone_size: NA; d_call: NA; v_call: TRBV7-2; j_call: TRBJ2-1; cdr3_nt: TGTGCCAGCAGCTTAGAGAGGGCCGATGAGCAGTTCTTC; cdr3_aa: CASSLERADEQFF
clone_size: few; d_call: TRBD2; v_call: TRBV4-1; j_call: TRBJ2-3; cdr3_nt: TGCGCCAGCAGCCAAGATAGCGGGGGTGCAGATACGCAGTATTTT; cdr3_aa: CASSQDSGGADTQYF
clone_size: NA; d_call: NA; v_call: TRBV6-4; j_call: TRBJ1-2; cdr3_nt: TGTGCCAGCAGCGCAGGACAGTCGCCTATGGGCTACACCTTC; cdr3_aa: CASSAGQSPMGYTF
clone_size: NA; d_call: NA; v_call: TRBV9; j_call: TRBJ1-1; cdr3_nt: TGTGCCAGCACCTCTCTCCCCCCTCCAGGGAGGACTGAAGCTTTCTTT; cdr3_aa: CASTSLPPPGRTEAFF
clone_size: NA; d_call: NA; v_call: TRBV5-1; j_call: TRBJ2-3; cdr3_nt: TGCGCCAGCAAAGATCTGGGGGCCACAGATACGCAGTATTTT; cdr3_aa: CASKDLGATDTQYF
clone_size: NA; d_call: TRBD1; v_call: TRBV27; j_call: TRBJ1-4; cdr3_nt: TGTGCCAGCAGTTCACCCGGGACAGGGGTTGAAAAACTGTTTTTT; cdr3_aa: CASSSPGTGVEKLFF
clone_size: once; d_call: NA; v_call: TRBV7-2; j_call: TRBJ1-5; cdr3_nt: TGTGCCAACAGCTCGGACAGTACCCAGCCCCAGCATTTT; cdr3_aa: CANSSDSTQPQHF
clone_size: few; d_call: NA; v_call: TRBV28; j_call: TRBJ2-7; cdr3_nt: TGTGCCACCAAAGAGGATCGGGTCTACGAGCAGTACTTC; cdr3_aa: CATKEDRVYEQYF
clone_size: NA; d_call: NA; v_call: TRBV12-5; j_call: TRBJ2-1; cdr3_nt: TGTGCTAGTGGCGGAAGCCAAGGAAGAGGGTACAATGAGCAGTTCTTC; cdr3_aa: CASGGSQGRGYNEQFF
clone_size: NA; d_call: NA; v_call: TRBV18; j_call: TRBJ1-3; cdr3_nt: TGTGCCAGCTCACCACCGAGCTCCCCGGGGTCTGGAAACACCATATATTTT; cdr3_aa: CASSPPSSPGSGNTIYF
clone_size: once; d_call: NA; v_call: TRBV7-6; j_call: TRBJ2-7; cdr3_nt: TGTGCCAGCAGCTCCCCGACACCCGCCTACGAGCAGTACTTC; cdr3_aa: CASSSPTPAYEQYF
clone_size: few; d_call: TRBD1; v_call: TRBV5-1; j_call: TRBJ2-6; cdr3_nt: TGCGCCAGCAGCTTTCAGCAGGGGGCGTCTGGGGCCAACGTCCTGACTTTC; cdr3_aa: CASSFQQGASGANVLTF
clone_size: NA; d_call: TRBD1; v_call: TRBV5-1; j_call: TRBJ1-6; cdr3_nt: TGCGCCAGCAGCTTCGAGAGGGGGCCAGGTAATTCACCCCTCCACTTT; cdr3_aa: CASSFERGPGNSPLHF
clone_size: NA; d_call: NA; v_call: TRBV28; j_call: TRBJ1-4; cdr3_nt: TGTGCCAGCGCCACAGGGTCTAATGAAAAACTGTTTTTT; cdr3_aa: CASATGSNEKLFF
clone_size: NA; d_call: NA; v_call: TRBV2; j_call: TRBJ2-7; cdr3_nt: TGTGCCAGCAGTGAACAGGGAAACAGCTACGAGCAGTACTTC; cdr3_aa: CASSEQGNSYEQYF
clone_size: NA; d_call: NA; v_call: TRBV18; j_call: TRBJ2-3; cdr3_nt: TGTGCCAGCTCACCAATATCGGATACGCAGTATTTT; cdr3_aa: CASSPISDTQYF
clone_size: NA; d_call: NA; v_call: TRBV5-1; j_call: TRBJ2-2; cdr3_nt: TGCGCCAGCAGCCTGGAAGCTGCGGCCGGGGAGCTGTTTTTT; cdr3_aa: CASSLEAAAGELFF
clone_size: few; d_call: TRBD2; v_call: TRBV6-5; j_call: TRBJ2-2; cdr3_nt: TGTGCCAGCAGTGGGGGAGCGGGGGTCACCGGGGAGCTGTTTTTT; cdr3_aa: CASSGGAGVTGELFF